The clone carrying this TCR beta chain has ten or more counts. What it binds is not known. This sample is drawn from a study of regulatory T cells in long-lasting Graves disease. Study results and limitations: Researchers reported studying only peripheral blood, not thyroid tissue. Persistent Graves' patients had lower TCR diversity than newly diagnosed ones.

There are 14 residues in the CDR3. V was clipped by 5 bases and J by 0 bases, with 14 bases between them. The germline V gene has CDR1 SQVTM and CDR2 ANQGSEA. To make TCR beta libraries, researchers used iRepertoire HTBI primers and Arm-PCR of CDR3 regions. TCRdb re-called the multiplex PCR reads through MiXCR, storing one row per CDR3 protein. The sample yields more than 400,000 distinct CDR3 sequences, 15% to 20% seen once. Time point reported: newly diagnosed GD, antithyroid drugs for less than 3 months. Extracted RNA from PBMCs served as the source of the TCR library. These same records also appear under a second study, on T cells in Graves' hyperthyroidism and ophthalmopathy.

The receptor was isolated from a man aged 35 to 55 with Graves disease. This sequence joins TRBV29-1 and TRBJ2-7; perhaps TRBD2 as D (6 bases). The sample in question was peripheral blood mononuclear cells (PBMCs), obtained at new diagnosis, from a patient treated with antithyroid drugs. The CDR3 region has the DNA TGCAGCGTTATAACGGGGAGGAGCTCCTACGAGCAGTACTTC. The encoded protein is CSVITGRSSYEQYF.